This TCR beta chain was recorded in a study of shared clonotypes between healthy human individuals. Trimming pared 5 bases from V and 1 base from J, leaving 8 bases between. Germline CDR1 is MNHEY and CDR2 is SMNVEV (reference sequence). CDR3 size: 13 residues. Regarding this clone: What it binds is unknown.

The CD4+ fraction was divided into a CD45RA+ naive subset and a CD45RA-negative memory subset. Template for every sorted-subset replicate PCR totaled 150 to 250 ng DNA, roughly 30,000 T cell genomes. Here immunoSEQ multiplex PCR was the method, and the copy in TCRdb shows in-frame clones only, minus some. The top ten hold roughly 0.56% of the sample, which has over a million clones, around 78% seen once. Findings of the study overall: Lower generation probabilities were found for non-shared clonotypes than for those shared by all four donors.

The chain couples TRBV27 to TRBJ2-5; D perhaps matches TRBD2 (6 bases). This TCR derives from a man aged 18 to 30 in good health. Some clones in this sample may be carry-over from other donors' samples. Sequencing input: memory CD4+ T cells from PBMCs. Subset indicated: CD45RA-negative fraction. CDR3 DNA: TGTGCCAGCAGTCGGGGGTTCCAAGAGACCCAGTACTTC. This translates into CASSRGFQETQYF.